Given below is one T cell receptor beta chain in context. This clone has a count of ten or more. Its target antigen remains unknown. Per-nucleotide qualities are absent, and no much larger clonotype sits a single base away. TRB sequencing was run on genomic DNA with either the immunoSEQ assay at survey resolution or the hsTCRB kit. In the original analysis: The immunoSEQ software handled initial read processing, and the LymphoSeq R package was used for repertoire analyses. Clonality was computed as 1 minus normalized Shannon entropy; Gini coefficient was also calculated for each TRB dataset. Phenotypes of unsorted samples were inferred by mapping TRB sequences from sorted subsets of the recipient or donor onto unsorted samples of the same recipient. TCRdb mirrors the immuneACCESS table, restricted to in-frame sequences. Some clones are absent from its copies; in checked studies, under half trace to an unresolved V gene, and the reason for the others is unknown. The V and J calls and the clone size are those of that table, but D and trimming were determined from the DNA. The table shows 25,000 to 30,000 clones here, with no singletons. The ten largest clones represent around 2.5% of the sample.

The source of the sample is a study of T cells after posttransplantation cyclophosphamide listed by TCRdb under 2016. Regarding the study in general: Using TRB sequencing, the study followed how the T cell repertoire rebuilt after myeloablative bone marrow transplantation with posttransplantation cyclophosphamide given as GVHD prophylaxis. Antigen receptor sequencing was done on samples from around 32 PTCy-treated patients and from approximately 17 related bone marrow donors of those patients. TRB sequencing was performed on blood from all 34 PTCy patients with 1-year posttransplant specimens. In 3 patients, TRB sequencing was also performed on up to 3 more blood samples taken 2 to 5.2 years after transplant, and in 4 patients, pretransplant blood was also TRB-sequenced. Because TRA and TRB clonality were tightly correlated in 9 samples, subsequent TCR analyses were focused on TRB only. Public TRB sequences were queried against a database of over 3,500 sequences associated with responses to pathogens, tumor antigens, self-antigens and alloantigens.

Related bone marrow donors provided peripheral blood samples on the day of marrow donation. Mononuclear cells from peripheral blood and bone marrow were separated by Ficoll-Hypaque density centrifugation and then cryopreserved. Overall results and qualifications from the work: At 1-2 months, donor-recipient similarity was low but rose over the first year, and the later blood repertoires were often dominated by donor CD8+ memory clones. The TRB repertoires of T cells infiltrating skin or GI tract showed only limited overlap with the TRB repertoires of T cells in blood. Across 35 to 55 patients, TRB clonality was highly associated with recipient CMV seropositivity and CMV reactivation, and diversity in PTCy patients was similar to diversity in CNI/methotrexate controls.

This clonotype was obtained from a woman aged 60-70 years in good health, CMV-negative, and a related stem cell transplant donor. The specimen sequenced was PBMCs.

This receptor has the CDR3 CASSLQRGNNEQFF. The DNA sequence is as follows: TGTGCCAGCAGCTTGCAGCGGGGGAACAATGAGCAGTTCTTC. The V gene is TRBV7-9 and the J gene is TRBJ2-1, with TRBD2 identical over 8 junction bases. Unmatched junction bases come to 3, with V trimmed by 3 bases and J by 5 bases. Taken from cysteine to phenylalanine, the CDR3 has 14 residues. The CDR3 DNA has 42 bases and is translated from base 1. Sequences SEHNR (CDR1) and FQNEAQ (CDR2) are obtained from the germline V gene (reference sequence).